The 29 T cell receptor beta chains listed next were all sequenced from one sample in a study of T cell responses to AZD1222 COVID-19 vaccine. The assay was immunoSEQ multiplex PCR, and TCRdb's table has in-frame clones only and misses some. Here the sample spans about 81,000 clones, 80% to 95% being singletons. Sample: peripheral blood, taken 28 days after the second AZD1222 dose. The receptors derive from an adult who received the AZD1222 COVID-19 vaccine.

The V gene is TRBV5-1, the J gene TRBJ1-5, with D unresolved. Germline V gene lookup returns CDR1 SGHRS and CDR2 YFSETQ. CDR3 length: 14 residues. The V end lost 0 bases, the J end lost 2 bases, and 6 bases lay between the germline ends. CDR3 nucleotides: TGCGCCAGCAGCTTGGAGGGAGGCAATCAGCCCCAGCATTTT. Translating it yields CASSLEGGNQPQHF.

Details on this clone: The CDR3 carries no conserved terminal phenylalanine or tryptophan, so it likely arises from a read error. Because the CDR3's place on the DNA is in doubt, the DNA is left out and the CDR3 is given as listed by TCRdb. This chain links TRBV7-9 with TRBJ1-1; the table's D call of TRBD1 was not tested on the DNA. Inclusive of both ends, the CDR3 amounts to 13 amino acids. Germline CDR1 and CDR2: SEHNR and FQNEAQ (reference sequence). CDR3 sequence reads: CASSFGTVSVLHL.

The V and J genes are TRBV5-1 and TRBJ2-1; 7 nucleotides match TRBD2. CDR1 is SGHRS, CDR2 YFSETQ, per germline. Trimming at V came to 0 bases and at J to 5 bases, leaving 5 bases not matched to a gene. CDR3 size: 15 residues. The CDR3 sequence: CASSLVGGSNNEQFF. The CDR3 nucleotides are TGCGCCAGCAGCTTGGTTGGCGGGAGTAACAATGAGCAGTTCTTC.

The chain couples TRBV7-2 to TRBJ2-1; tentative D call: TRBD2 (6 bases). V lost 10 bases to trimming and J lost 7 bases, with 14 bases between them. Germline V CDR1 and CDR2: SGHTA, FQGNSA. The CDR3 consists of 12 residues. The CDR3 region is CATGTSRNEQFF. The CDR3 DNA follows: TGTGCCACTGGAACTAGCCGGAATGAGCAGTTCTTC.

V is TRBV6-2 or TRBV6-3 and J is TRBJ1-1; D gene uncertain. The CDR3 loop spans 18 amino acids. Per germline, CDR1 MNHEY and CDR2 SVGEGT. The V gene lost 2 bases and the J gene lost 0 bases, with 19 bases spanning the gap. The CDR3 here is CASSYDQVGWSLNTEAFF. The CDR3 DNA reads TGTGCCAGCAGTTACGATCAGGTTGGGTGGTCGTTGAACACTGAAGCTTTCTTT.

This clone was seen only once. CDR3 DNA: TGTGCCAGCGCGAGGGCAGGGAACTATGGCTACACCTTC. Amino acids: CASARAGNYGYTF. This chain joins TRBV6-5 and TRBJ1-2; the D gene is possibly TRBD1 (5 bases). The V and J ends lost 8 bases and 2 bases respectively, with 12 bases between them. The CDR3 contains 13 residues. From germline, CDR1 is MNHEY and CDR2 SVGAGI.

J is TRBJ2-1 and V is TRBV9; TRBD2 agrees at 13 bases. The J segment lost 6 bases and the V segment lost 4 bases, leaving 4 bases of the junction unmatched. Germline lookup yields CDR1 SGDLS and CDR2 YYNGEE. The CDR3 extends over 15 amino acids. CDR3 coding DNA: TGTGCCAGCAGCACGACTAGCGGGGGGTTCAATGAGCAGTTCTTC. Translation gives CASSTTSGGFNEQFF. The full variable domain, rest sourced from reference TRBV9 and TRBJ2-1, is DSGVTQTPKHLITATGQRVTLRCSPRSGDLSVYWYQQSLDQGLQFLIQYYNGEERAKGNILERFSAQQFPDLHSELNLSSLELGDSALYFCASSTTSGGFNEQFFGPGTRLTVL.

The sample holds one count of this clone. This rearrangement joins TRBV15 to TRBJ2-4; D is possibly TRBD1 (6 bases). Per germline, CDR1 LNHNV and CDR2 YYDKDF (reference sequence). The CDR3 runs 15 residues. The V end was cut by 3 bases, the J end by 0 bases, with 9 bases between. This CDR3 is CATSSEGVAKNIQYF. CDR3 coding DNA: TGTGCCACCAGCAGCGAGGGGGTAGCCAAAAACATTCAGTACTTC.

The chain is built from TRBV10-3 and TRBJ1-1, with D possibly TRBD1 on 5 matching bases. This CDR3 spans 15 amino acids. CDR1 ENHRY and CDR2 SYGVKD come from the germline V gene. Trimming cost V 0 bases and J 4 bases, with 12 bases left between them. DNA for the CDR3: TGTGCCATCAGTGAGTCGGGGGTGAGGGGCACTGAAGCTTTCTTT. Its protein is CAISESGVRGTEAFF.

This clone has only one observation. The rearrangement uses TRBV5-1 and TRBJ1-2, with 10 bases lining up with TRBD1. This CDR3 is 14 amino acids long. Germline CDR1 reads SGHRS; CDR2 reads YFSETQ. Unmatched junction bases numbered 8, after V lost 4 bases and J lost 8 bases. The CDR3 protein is CASSRTGTGAGYTF. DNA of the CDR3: TGCGCCAGCAGCCGGACCGGGACAGGGGCCGGCTACACCTTC.

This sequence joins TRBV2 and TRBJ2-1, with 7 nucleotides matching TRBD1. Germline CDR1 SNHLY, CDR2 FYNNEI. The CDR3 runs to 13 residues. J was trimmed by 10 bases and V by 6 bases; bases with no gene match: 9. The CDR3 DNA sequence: TGTGCCAGCAGCGCGACAGGGCAGGTCGAGCAGTTCTTC. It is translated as CASSATGQVEQFF. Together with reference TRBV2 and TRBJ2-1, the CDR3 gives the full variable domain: EPEVTQTPSHQVTQMGQEVILRCVPISNHLYFYWYRQILGQKVEFLVSFYNNEISEKSEIFDDQFSVERPDGSNFTLKIRSTKLEDSAMYFCASSATGQVEQFFGPGTRLTVL.

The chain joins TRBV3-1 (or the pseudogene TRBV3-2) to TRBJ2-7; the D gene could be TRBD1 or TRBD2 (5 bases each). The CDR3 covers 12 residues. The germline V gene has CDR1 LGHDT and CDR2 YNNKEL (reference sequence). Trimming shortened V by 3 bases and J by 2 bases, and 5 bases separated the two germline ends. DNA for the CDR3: TGTGCCAGCAGCCAGGGGGCCTACGAGCAGTACTTC. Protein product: CASSQGAYEQYF.

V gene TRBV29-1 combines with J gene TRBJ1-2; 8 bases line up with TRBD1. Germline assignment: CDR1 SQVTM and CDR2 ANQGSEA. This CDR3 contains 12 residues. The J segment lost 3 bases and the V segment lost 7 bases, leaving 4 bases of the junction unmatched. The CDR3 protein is CSGRTGHYGYTF. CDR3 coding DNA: TGCAGCGGAAGGACAGGGCACTATGGCTACACCTTC.

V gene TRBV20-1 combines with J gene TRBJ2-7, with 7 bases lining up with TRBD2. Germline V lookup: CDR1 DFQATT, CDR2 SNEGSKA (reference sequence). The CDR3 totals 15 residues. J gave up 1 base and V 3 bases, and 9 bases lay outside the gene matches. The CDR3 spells CSASGRGGNSYEQYF. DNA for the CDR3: TGCAGTGCTAGTGGGAGGGGCGGTAATTCCTACGAGCAGTACTTC.

CDR3 loop: CASSESRVVNSPLHF. CDR3 bases: TGTGCCAGCAGTGAATCCAGAGTAGTTAATTCACCCCTCCACTTT. V gene TRBV2 combines with J gene TRBJ1-6, with D uncertain. Germline V gene data show CDR1 as SNHLY and CDR2 as FYNNEI. The CDR3 is made up of 15 amino acids. The V end was cut by 2 bases, the J end by 6 bases, with 11 bases between.

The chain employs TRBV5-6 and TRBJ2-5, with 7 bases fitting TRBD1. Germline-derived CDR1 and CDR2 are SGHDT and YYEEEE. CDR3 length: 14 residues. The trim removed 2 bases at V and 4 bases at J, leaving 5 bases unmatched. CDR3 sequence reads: CASSFLRDRETQYF. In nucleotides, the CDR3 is TGTGCCAGCAGCTTCCTCCGGGACAGAGAGACCCAGTACTTC.

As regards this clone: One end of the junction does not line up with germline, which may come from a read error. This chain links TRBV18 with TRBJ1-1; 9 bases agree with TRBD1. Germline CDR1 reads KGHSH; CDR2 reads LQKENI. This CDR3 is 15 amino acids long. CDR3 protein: CASSTVTGGNAEAFF. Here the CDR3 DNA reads TGTGCCAGCTCAACGGTGACAGGGGGGAACGCTGAAGCTTTCTTT.

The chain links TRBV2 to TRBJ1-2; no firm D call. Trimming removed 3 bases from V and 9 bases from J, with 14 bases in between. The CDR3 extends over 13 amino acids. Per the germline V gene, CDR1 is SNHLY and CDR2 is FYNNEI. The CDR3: CASSEGRATSYTF. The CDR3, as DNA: TGTGCCAGCAGTGAGGGGAGGGCGACTAGCTACACCTTC.

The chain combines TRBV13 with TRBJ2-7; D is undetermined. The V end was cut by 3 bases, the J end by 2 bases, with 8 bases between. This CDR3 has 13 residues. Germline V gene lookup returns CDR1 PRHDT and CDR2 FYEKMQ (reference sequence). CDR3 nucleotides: TGTGCCAGCAGCTTGGACGGAACCTACGAGCAGTACTTC. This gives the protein CASSLDGTYEQYF.

The CDR3 nucleotides read TGTGCCAGTAGTCAGGGGATGGGCACCGGGGAGCTGTTTTTT. Translation gives CASSQGMGTGELFF. The chain recombines TRBV19 with TRBJ2-2; a possible D gene is TRBD1 (6 bases). Germline CDR1 is LNHDA and CDR2 is SQIVND (reference sequence). V gave up 5 bases and J gave up 4 bases, with 11 bases separating them. The CDR3 is 14 amino acids.

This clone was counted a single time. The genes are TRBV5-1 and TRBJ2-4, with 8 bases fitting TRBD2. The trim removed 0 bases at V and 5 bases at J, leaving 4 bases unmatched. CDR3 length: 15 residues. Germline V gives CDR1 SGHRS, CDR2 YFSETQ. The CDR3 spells CASSLGSGGENIQYF. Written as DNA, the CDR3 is TGCGCCAGCAGCTTGGGCAGCGGGGGAGAAAACATTCAGTACTTC.

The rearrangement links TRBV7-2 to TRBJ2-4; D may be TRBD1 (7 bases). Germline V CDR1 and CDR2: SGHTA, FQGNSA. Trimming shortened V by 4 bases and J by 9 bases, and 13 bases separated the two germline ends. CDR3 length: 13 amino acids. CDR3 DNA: TGTGCCAGCAGCTCCCGACAGGGAGGCATTCAGTACTTC. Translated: CASSSRQGGIQYF.

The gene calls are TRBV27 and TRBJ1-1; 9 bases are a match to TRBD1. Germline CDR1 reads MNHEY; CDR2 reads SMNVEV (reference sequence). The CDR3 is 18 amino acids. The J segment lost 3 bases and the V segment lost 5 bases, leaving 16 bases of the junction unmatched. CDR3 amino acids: CASSTNARNRGHYTEAFF. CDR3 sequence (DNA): TGTGCCAGCAGTACAAACGCCAGGAACAGGGGGCACTACACTGAAGCTTTCTTT.

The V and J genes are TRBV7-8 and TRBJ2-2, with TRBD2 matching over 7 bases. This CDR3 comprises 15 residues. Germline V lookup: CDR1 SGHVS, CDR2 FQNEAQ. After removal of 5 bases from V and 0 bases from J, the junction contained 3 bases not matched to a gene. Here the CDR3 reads CASSEGGANTGELFF. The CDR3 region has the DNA TGTGCCAGCAGCGAGGGAGGGGCGAACACCGGGGAGCTGTTTTTT.

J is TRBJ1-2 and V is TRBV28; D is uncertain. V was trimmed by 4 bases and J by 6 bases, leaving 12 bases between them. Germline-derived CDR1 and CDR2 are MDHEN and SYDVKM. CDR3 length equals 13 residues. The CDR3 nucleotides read TGTGCCAGCAGTTCCGACGGGGAGGATGGCTACACCTTC. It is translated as CASSSDGEDGYTF.

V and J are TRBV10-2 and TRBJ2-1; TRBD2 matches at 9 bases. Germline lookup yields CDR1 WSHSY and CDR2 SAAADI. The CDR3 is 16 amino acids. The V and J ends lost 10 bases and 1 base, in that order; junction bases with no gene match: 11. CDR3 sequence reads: CATRIDSGSSYNEQFF. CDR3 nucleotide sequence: TGCGCCACCCGAATAGATAGCGGGAGTTCCTACAATGAGCAGTTCTTC.

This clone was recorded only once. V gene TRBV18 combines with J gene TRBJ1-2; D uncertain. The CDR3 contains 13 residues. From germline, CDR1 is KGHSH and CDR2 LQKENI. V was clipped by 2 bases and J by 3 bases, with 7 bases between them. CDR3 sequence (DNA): TGTGCCAGCTCACCAAACAGCGACTATGGCTACACCTTC. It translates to CASSPNSDYGYTF.

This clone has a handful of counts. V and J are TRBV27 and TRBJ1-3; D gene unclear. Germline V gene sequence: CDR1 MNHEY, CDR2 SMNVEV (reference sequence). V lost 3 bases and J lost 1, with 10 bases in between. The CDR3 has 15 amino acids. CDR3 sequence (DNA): TGTGCCAGCAGTTTTCACGGAACTTCTGGAAACACCATATATTTT. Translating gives CASSFHGTSGNTIYF.

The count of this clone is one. For the CDR3, the DNA is TGTGCCAGCACCCTACAACGTGGGGAGGCTGAAGCTTTCTTT. It encodes CASTLQRGEAEAFF. The chain links TRBV7-6 to TRBJ1-1; D unresolved. V lost 7 bases and J 6 bases, leaving 18 bases between the germline ends. Per the germline V gene, CDR1 is SGHVS and CDR2 is FNYEAQ. CDR3 length: 14 amino acids.